The text below deals with one T cell receptor beta chain. The data originate from a study of CD8 T cells in Susac syndrome. The multiple sclerosis control group consisted of treatment-naive patients whose relapsing-remitting disease, which was either stable or active, fulfilled revised McDonald criteria. V shed 6 bases and J shed 0 bases, with 12 bases lying between them. Looked up from germline, CDR1 is LNHDA and CDR2 is SQIVND (reference sequence). The CDR3 contains 14 residues. Random hexamers were used to reverse transcribe an amount of 0.5 to 1 ug RNA. Multiplex immunoSEQ PCR targeted 54 Vbeta and 13 Jbeta TCR beta segments. TCRdb ran MiXCR on the immunoSEQ multiplex PCR reads and lists one entry per CDR3 protein. The sample records about 73,000 distinct CDR3 sequences, about 94% being singletons.

The sequenced material came from CD8+ T cells from PBMCs. The clonotype originates from a human donor with multiple sclerosis. J is TRBJ2-7 and V is TRBV19; the D is unclear. The CDR3 is CASSTTHYSYEQYF. The CDR3 region has the DNA TGTGCCAGTAGCACGACACACTACTCCTACGAGCAGTACTTC.